This TCR beta chain was retrieved from a study of cytomegalovirus exposure and HLA in healthy donors. Broader study findings: Within a later analysis, the majority of CMV-associated TCR beta chains appeared HLA-restricted. Earlier analysis looked at TCR beta V segments, and most were productive about 87% or about 30% of the time.

PCR primers comprised 60 Vbeta and 13 Jbeta primers. The assay was immunoSEQ multiplex PCR, and TCRdb's table has in-frame clones only and misses some. In the table there are roughly 120,000 clones, around 85% of which are singletons. In the case of this clone: Its antigen is not identified.

The V and J ends lost 6 bases and 7 bases, in that order; junction bases with no gene match: 6. The CDR3 has 15 residues. Germline CDR1 reads MRHNA; CDR2 reads SNTAGT. The TCR was taken from a middle-aged man in good health and CMV-seronegative. Sample: PBMCs. V and J are TRBV6-4 and TRBJ2-1, with 13 bases that match TRBD2. As DNA, the CDR3 is TGTGCCAGCAGCGGACTAGCGGGGGCTTGGAATGAGCAGTTCTTC. It yields the protein CASSGLAGAWNEQFF.